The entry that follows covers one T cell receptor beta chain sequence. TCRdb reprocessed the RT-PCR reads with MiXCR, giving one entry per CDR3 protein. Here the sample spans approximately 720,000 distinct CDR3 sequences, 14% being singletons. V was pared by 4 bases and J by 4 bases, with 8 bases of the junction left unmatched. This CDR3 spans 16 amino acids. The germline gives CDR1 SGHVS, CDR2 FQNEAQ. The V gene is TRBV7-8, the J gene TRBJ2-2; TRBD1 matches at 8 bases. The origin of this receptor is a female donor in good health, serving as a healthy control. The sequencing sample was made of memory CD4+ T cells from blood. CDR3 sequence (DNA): TGTGCCAGCAGCTCACGGGACAGGCTCGTCACCGGGGAGCTGTTTTTT. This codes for CASSSRDRLVTGELFF.